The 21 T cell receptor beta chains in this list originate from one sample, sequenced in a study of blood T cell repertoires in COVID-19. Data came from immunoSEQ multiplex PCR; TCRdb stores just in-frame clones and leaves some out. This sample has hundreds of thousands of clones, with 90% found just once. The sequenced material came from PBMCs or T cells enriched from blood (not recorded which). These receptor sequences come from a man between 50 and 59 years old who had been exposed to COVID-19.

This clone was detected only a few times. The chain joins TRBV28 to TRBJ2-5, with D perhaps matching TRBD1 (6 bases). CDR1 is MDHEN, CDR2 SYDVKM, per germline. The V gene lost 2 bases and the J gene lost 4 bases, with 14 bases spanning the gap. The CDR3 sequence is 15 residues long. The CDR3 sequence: CASSLGQGFGETQYF. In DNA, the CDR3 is TGTGCCAGCAGTTTAGGCCAGGGGTTTGGAGAGACCCAGTACTTC. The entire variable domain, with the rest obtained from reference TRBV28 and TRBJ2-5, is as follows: DVKVTQSSRYLVKRTGEKVFLECVQDMDHENMFWYRQDPGLGLRLIYFSYDVKMKEKGDIPEGYSVSREKKERFSLILESASTNQTSMYLCASSLGQGFGETQYFGPGTRLLVL.

CDR3 region: CASSYRDRTHSPLHF. The DNA for the CDR3 is TGCGCCAGCAGCTATAGGGACAGAACTCATTCACCCCTCCACTTT. This chain uses TRBV5-1 with TRBJ1-6, with 7 bases that match TRBD1. The junction had 8 bases not matched to a gene; V was cut back by 3 bases and J by 8 bases. The CDR3 length is 15 residues. The germline gives CDR1 SGHRS, CDR2 YFSETQ.

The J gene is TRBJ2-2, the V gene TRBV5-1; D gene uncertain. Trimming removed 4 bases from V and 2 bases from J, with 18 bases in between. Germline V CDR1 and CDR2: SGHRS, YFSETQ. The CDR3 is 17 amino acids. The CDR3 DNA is TGCGCCAGCAGCCCCTCCCTCGGTTTACCTAACACCGGGGAGCTGTTTTTT. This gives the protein CASSPSLGLPNTGELFF.

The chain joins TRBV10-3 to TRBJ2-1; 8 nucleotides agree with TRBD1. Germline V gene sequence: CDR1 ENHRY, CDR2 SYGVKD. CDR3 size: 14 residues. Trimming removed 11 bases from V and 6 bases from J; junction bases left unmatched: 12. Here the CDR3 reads CAGGAGGDGNEQFF. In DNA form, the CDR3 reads TGTGCCGGGGGAGCAGGGGGCGATGGCAATGAGCAGTTCTTC.

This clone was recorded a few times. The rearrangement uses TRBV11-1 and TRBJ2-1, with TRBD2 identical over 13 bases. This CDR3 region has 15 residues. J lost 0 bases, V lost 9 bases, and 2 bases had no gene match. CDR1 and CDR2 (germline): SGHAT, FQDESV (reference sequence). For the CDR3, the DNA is TGTGCCAGTGGGACTAGCGGGATCTCCTACAATGAGCAGTTCTTC. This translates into CASGTSGISYNEQFF.

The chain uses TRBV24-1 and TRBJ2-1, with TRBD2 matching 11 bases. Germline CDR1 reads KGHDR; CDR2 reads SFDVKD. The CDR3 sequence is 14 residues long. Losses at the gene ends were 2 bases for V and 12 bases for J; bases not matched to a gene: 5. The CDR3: CATSDSRGLAAQFF. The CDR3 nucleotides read TGTGCCACCAGTGATTCCCGGGGACTAGCGGCGCAGTTCTTC.

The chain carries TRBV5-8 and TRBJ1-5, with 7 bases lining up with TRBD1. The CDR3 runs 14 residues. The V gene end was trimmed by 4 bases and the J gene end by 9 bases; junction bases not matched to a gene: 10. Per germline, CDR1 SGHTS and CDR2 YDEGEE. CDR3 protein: CASSQETGFTPQHF. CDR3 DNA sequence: TGTGCCAGCAGCCAGGAGACAGGGTTTACGCCCCAGCATTTT.

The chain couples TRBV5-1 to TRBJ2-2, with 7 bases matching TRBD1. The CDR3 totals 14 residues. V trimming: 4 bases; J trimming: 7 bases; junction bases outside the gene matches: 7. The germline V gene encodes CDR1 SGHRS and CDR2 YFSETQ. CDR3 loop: CASSRQGEIGELFF. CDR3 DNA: TGCGCCAGCAGCAGACAGGGTGAGATCGGGGAGCTGTTTTTT.

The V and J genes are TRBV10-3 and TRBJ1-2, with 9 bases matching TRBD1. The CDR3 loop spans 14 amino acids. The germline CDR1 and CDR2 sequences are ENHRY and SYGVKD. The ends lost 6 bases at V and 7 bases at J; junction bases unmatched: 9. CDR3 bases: TGTGCCATCAGATTAACAGGGGGCGCCGGTGGCTACACCTTC. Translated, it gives CAIRLTGGAGGYTF.

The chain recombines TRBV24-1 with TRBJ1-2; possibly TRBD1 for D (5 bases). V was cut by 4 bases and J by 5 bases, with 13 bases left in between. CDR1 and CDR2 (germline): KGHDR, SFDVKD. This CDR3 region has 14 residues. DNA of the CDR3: TGTGCCACCAGTGACCCCCGGCGGGGGTATGGCTACACCTTC. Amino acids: CATSDPRRGYGYTF.

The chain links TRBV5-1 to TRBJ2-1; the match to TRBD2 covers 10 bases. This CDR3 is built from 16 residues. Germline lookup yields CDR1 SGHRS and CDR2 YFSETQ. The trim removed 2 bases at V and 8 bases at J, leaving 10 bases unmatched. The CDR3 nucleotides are TGCGCCAGCAGCTTACTTAAGAGCGGGAGGGACGATGAGCAGTTCTTC. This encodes CASSLLKSGRDDEQFF.

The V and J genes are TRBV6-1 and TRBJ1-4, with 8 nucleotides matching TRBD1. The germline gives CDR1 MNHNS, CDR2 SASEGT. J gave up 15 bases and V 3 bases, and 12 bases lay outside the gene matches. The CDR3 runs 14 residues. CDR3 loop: CASSDRTGLGPVFF. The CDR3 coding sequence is TGTGCCAGCAGTGACCGGACAGGGCTTGGACCAGTGTTTTTT.

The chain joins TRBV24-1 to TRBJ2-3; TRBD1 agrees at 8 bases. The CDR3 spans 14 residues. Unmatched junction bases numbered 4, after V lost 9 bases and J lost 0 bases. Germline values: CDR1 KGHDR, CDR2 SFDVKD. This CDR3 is CATSWTGSTDTQYF. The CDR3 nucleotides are TGTGCCACCTCCTGGACAGGGAGCACAGATACGCAGTATTTT.

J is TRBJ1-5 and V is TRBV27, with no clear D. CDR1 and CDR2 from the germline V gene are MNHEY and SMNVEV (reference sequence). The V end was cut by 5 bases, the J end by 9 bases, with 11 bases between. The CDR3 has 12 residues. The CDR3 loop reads CASSPYPPPQHF. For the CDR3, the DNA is TGTGCCAGCAGTCCCTATCCCCCGCCCCAGCATTTT.

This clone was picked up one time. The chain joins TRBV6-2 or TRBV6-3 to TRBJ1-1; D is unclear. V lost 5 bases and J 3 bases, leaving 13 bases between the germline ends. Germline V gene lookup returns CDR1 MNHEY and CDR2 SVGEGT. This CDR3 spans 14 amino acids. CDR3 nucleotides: TGTGCCAGCAGTATTTTTGGTCGGGACACTGAAGCTTTCTTT. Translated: CASSIFGRDTEAFF.

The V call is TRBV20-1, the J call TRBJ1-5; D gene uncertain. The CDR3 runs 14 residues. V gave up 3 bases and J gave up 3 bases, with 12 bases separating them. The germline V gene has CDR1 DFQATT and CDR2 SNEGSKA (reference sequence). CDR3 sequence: CSASSLRLNQPQHF. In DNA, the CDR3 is TGCAGTGCTAGTTCTCTGCGCCTCAATCAGCCCCAGCATTTT.

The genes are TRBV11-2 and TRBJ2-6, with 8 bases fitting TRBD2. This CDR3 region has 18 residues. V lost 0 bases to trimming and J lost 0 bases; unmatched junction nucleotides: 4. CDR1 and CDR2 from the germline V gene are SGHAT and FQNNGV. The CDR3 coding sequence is TGTGCCAGCAGCTTAGAGCTTGGGACTAGCTCTGGGGCCAACGTCCTGACTTTC. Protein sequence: CASSLELGTSSGANVLTF.

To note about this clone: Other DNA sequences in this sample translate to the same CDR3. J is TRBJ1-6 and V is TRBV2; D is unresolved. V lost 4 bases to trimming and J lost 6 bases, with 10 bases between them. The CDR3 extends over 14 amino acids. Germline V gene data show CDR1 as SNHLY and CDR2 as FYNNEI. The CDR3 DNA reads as TGTGCCAGCAGTGTGAGACAAACTAATTCACCCCTCCACTTT. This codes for CASSVRQTNSPLHF.

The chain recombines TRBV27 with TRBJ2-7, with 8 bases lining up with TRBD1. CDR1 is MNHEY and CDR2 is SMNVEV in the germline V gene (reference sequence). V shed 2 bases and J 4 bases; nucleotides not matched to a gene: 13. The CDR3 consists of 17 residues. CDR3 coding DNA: TGTGCCAGCAGTTTAATCCCCCCGACAGGGGTATTTTACGAGCAGTACTTC. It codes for CASSLIPPTGVFYEQYF.

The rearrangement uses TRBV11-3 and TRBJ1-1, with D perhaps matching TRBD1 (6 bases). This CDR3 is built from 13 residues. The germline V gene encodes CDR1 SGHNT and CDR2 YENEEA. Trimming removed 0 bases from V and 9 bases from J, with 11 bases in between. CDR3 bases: TGTGCCAGCAGCTTAGAAACAGGGTCACAAGCTTTCTTT. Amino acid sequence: CASSLETGSQAFF. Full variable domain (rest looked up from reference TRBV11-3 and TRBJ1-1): EAGVVQSPRYKIIEKKQPVAFWCNPISGHNTLYWYLQNLGQGPELLIRYENEEAVDDSQLPKDRFSAERLKGVDSTLKIQPAELGDSAVYLCASSLETGSQAFFGQGTRLTVV.

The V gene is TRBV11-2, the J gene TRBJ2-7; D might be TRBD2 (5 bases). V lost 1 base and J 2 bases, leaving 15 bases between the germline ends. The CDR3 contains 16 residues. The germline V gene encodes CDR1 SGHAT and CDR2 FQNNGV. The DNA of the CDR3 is TGTGCCAGCAGCTTAGTGGCAGTCAAGAGGGCCTACGAGCAGTACGTC. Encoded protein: CASSLVAVKRAYEQYV.